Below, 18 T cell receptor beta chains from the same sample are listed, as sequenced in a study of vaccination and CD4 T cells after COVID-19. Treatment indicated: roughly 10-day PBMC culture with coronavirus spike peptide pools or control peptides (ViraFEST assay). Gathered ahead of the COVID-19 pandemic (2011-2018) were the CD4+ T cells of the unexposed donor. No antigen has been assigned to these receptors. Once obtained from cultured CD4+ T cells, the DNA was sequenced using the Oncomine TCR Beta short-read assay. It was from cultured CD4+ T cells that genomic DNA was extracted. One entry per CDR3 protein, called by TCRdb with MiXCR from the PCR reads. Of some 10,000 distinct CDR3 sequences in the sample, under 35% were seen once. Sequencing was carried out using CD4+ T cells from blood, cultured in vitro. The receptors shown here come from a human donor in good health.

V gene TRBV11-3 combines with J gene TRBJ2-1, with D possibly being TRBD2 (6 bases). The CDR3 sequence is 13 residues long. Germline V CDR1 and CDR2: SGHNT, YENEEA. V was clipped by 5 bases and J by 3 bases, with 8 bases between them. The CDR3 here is CASSQTSYNEQFF. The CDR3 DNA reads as TGTGCCAGCAGCCAGACTAGCTACAATGAGCAGTTCTTC. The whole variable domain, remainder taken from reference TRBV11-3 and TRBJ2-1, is EAGVVQSPRYKIIEKKQPVAFWCNPISGHNTLYWYLQNLGQGPELLIRYENEEAVDDSQLPKDRFSAERLKGVDSTLKIQPAELGDSAVYLCASSQTSYNEQFFGPGTRLTVL.

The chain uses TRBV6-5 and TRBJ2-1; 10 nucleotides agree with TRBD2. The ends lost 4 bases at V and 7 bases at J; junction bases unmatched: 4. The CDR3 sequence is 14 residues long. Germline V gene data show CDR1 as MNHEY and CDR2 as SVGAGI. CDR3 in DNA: TGTGCCAGCAGTTTCCTAGCGGGAGTTAATGAGCAGTTCTTC. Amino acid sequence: CASSFLAGVNEQFF.

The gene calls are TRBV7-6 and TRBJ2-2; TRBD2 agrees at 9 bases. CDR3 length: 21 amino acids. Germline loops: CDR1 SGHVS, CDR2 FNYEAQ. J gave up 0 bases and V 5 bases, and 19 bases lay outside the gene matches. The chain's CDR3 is CASSPRLREGLINSNTGELFF. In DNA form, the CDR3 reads TGTGCCAGCAGCCCAAGACTGCGGGAGGGACTAATTAATTCGAACACCGGGGAGCTGTTTTTT.

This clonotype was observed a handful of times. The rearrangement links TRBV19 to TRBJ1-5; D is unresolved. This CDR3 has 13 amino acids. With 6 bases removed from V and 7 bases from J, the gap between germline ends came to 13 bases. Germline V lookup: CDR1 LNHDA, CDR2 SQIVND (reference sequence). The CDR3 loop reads CASSQFWTQPQHF. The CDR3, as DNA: TGTGCCAGTAGCCAATTTTGGACCCAGCCCCAGCATTTT.

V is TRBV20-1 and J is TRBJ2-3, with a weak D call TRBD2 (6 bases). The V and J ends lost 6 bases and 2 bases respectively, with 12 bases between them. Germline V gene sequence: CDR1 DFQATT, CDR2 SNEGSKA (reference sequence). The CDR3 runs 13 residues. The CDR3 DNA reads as TGCAGTGCGGGAGGACTCCACACAGATACGCAGTATTTT. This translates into CSAGGLHTDTQYF.

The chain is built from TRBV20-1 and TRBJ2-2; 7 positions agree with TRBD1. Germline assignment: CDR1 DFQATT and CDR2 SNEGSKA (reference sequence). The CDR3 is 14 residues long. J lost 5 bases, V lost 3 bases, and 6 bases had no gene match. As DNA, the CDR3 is TGCAGTGCTAGTTCACAGGGGCGAACCGGGGAGCTGTTTTTT. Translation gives CSASSQGRTGELFF.

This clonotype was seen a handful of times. The CDR3 DNA follows: TGCAGTGCTAAAGCCTGGGGGAATGAGCAGTTCTTC. It is translated as CSAKAWGNEQFF. The J gene is TRBJ2-1, the V gene TRBV20-1; D assignment may be TRBD1 or TRBD2 (5 bases each). Germline V gene data show CDR1 as DFQATT and CDR2 as SNEGSKA (reference sequence). V was cut by 4 bases and J by 7 bases, with 11 bases left in between. The CDR3 loop spans 12 amino acids.

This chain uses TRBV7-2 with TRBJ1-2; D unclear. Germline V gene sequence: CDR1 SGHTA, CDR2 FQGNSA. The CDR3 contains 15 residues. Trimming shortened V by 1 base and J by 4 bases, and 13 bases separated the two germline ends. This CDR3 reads CASSLGLDFGYGYTF. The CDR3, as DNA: TGTGCCAGCAGCTTAGGGCTTGACTTCGGCTATGGCTACACCTTC. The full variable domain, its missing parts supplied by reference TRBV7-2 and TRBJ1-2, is GAGVSQSPSNKVTEKGKDVELRCDPISGHTALYWYRQSLGQGLEFLIYFQGNSAPDKSGLPSDRFSAERTGGSVSTLTIQRTQQEDSAVYLCASSLGLDFGYGYTFGSGTRLTVV.

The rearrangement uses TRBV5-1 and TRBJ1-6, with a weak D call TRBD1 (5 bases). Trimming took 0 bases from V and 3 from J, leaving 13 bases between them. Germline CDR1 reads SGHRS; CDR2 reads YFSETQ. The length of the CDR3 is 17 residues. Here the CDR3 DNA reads TGCGCCAGCAGCTTGGCTGGGGCCAGCCGCTATAATTCACCCCTCCACTTT. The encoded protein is CASSLAGASRYNSPLHF.

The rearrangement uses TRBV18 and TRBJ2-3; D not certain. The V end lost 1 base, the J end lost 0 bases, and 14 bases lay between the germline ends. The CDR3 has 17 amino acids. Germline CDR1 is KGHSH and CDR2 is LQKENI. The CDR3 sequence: CASSPRVGTISTDTQYF. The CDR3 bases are TGTGCCAGCTCACCACGAGTGGGCACAATTAGCACAGATACGCAGTATTTT.

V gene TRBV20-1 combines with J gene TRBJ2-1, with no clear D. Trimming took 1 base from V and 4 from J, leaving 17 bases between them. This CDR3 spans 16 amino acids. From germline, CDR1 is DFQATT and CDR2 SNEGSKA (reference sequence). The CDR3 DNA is TGCAGTGCTAGAGGGGTTTCTAACGCCTTATACAATGAGCAGTTCTTC. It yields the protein CSARGVSNALYNEQFF.

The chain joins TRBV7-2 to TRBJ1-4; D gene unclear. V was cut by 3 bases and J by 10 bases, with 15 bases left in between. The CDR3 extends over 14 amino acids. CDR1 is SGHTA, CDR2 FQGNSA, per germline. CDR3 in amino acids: CASSFGRLEGKLFF. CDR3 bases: TGTGCCAGCAGCTTCGGGCGGTTAGAGGGAAAACTGTTTTTT.

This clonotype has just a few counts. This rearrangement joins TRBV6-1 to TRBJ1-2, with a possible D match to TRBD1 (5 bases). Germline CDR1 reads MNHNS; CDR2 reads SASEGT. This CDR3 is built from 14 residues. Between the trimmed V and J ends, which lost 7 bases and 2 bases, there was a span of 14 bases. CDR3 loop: CASISRGVNYGYTF. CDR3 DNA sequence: TGTGCCAGCATCAGCCGAGGGGTAAACTATGGCTACACCTTC.

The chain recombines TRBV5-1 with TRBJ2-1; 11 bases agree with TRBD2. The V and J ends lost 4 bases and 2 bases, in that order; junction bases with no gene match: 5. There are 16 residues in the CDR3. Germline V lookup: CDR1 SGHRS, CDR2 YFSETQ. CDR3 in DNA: TGCGCCAGCAGCCTCGGACTAGCGGGCGCCTACAATGAGCAGTTCTTC. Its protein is CASSLGLAGAYNEQFF.

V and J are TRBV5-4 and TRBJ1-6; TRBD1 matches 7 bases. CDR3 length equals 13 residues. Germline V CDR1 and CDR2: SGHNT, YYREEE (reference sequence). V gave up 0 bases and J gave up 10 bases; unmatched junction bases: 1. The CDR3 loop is CASSLDRGSPLHF. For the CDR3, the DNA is TGTGCCAGCAGCTTGGACAGGGGCTCACCCCTCCACTTT.

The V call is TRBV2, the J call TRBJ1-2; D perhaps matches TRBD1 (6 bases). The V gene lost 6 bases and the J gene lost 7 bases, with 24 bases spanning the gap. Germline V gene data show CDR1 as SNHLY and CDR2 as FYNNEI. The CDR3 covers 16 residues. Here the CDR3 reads CASSLLTEGAQGGYTF. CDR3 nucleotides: TGTGCCAGCAGCCTCCTGACAGAAGGGGCACAGGGTGGCTACACCTTC.

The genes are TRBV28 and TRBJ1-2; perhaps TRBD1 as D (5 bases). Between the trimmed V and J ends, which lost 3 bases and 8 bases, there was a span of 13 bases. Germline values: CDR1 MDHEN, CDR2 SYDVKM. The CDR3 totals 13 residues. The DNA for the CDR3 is TGTGCCAGCAGTTTTGAGGGGATGCGAGGCTACACCTTC. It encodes CASSFEGMRGYTF.

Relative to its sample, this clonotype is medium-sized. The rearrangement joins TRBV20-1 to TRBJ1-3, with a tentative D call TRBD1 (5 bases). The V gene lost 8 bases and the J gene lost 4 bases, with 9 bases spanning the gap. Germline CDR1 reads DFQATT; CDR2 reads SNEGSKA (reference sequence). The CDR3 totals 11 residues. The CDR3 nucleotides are TGCAGTCCTCACAGGGGAAACACCATATATTTT. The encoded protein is CSPHRGNTIYF.